The 9 T cell receptor beta chains listed next were all sequenced from one sample in a study of Graves' ophthalmopathy and Graves' hyperthyroidism. Amplification of TCR beta CDR3 regions used RNA transcripts. Second-round multiplex PCR came after first-round RT-PCR with HTBI primers. TCRdb reprocessed the multiplex PCR reads via MiXCR and lists one record per CDR3 protein. The profile shows some 160,000 distinct CDR3 sequences, about two fifths of them singletons. Sequences were obtained from peripheral blood. The receptors were gathered from a man under 40 with Graves' ophthalmopathy.

V and J are TRBV6-2 or TRBV6-3 and TRBJ2-7; 9 positions agree with TRBD2. CDR1 MNHEY and CDR2 SVGEGT come from the germline V gene. The CDR3 extends over 14 amino acids. V was pared by 5 bases and J by 4 bases, with 6 bases of the junction left unmatched. The CDR3, as DNA: TGTGCCAGCAGTAACCCGAGCGGGAGGTACGAGCAGTACTTC. The encoded protein is CASSNPSGRYEQYF.

This clonotype was observed at least ten times. The genes are TRBV18 and TRBJ2-7; D remains unclear. Trimming left V 1 base short and J 2 bases short, with 9 bases between. The CDR3 runs to 14 residues. Germline V gives CDR1 KGHSH, CDR2 LQKENI. In DNA, the CDR3 is TGTGCCAGCTCACCACGAACAGAAACCTACGAGCAGTACTTC. As protein: CASSPRTETYEQYF.

This clonotype showed up just once. The chain uses TRBV2 and TRBJ2-7, with 14 bases lining up with TRBD2. The CDR3 extends over 13 amino acids. Germline assignment: CDR1 SNHLY and CDR2 FYNNEI. V gave up 6 bases and J gave up 11 bases; unmatched junction bases: 6. In DNA form, the CDR3 reads TGTGCCAGCAGCCCCGGGACTAGCGGGAGAAAGTACTTC. Protein product: CASSPGTSGRKYF.

This clonotype was detected only a few times. The chain joins TRBV12-3 or TRBV12-4 to TRBJ1-1; D unresolved. The CDR3 is 12 amino acids. Trimming removed 2 bases from V and 4 bases from J, with 5 bases in between. For the CDR3, the DNA is TGTGCCAGCAGTTTATTGGGCACTGAAGCTTTCTTT. Translation gives CASSLLGTEAFF.

This clonotype was recorded at least ten times. The chain employs TRBV3-1 and TRBJ1-1, with 11 bases lining up with TRBD1. The CDR3 spans 19 residues. CDR1 and CDR2 from the germline V gene are LGHDT and YNNKEL (reference sequence). V lost 5 bases and J lost 5; bases outside the gene matches: 19. The CDR3 nucleotides are TGTGCCAGCAGCGAAAGAGGGGAAGGGACAGGGGGAAGGAGGACTGAAGCTTTCTTT. Amino acid sequence: CASSERGEGTGGRRTEAFF.

The table lists this clonotype with a few counts. This chain uses TRBV11-2 with TRBJ2-7; D not resolved. Looked up from germline, CDR1 is SGHAT and CDR2 is FQNNGV. This CDR3 is built from 12 residues. Trimming stripped 2 bases from V and 7 bases from J, with 9 bases between. This chain's CDR3 is CASSLTGFEQYF. In DNA form, the CDR3 reads TGTGCCAGCAGCTTAACTGGCTTTGAGCAGTACTTC.

At least ten counts were recorded for this clonotype. The chain is built from TRBV6-2 or TRBV6-3 and TRBJ2-7, with D hard to call. The V end was cut by 2 bases, the J end by 6 bases, with 11 bases between. Per germline, CDR1 MNHEY and CDR2 SVGEGT. The CDR3 is 13 amino acids. CDR3 loop: CASSYIPMSEQYF. Written as DNA, the CDR3 is TGTGCCAGCAGTTACATCCCGATGAGCGAGCAGTACTTC.

This clonotype was detected once. CDR3 in amino acids: CASSLEGEETQYF. The CDR3 coding sequence is TGTGCCAGCAGCCTAGAGGGGGAAGAGACCCAGTACTTC. The chain is built from TRBV12-3 or TRBV12-4 and TRBJ2-5; D might be TRBD1 (6 bases). V lost 6 bases and J lost 3, with 11 bases in between. CDR3 length equals 13 residues.

This clonotype occurred many times. The chain recombines TRBV7-8 with TRBJ1-5, with 9 bases fitting TRBD1. Looked up from germline, CDR1 is SGHVS and CDR2 is FQNEAQ. V gave up 4 bases and J gave up 10 bases; unmatched junction bases: 5. The CDR3 runs to 13 residues. CDR3 sequence (DNA): TGTGCCAGCAGCTCTAGACAGGGGGACCCCCAGCATTTT. Its translation is CASSSRQGDPQHF. The variable domain in full, with the rest retrieved from reference TRBV7-8 and TRBJ1-5, is GAGVSQSPRYKVAKRGQDVALRCDPISGHVSLFWYQQALGQGPEFLTYFQNEAQLDKSGLPSDRFFAERPEGSVSTLKIQRTQQEDSAVYLCASSSRQGDPQHFGDGTRLSIL.